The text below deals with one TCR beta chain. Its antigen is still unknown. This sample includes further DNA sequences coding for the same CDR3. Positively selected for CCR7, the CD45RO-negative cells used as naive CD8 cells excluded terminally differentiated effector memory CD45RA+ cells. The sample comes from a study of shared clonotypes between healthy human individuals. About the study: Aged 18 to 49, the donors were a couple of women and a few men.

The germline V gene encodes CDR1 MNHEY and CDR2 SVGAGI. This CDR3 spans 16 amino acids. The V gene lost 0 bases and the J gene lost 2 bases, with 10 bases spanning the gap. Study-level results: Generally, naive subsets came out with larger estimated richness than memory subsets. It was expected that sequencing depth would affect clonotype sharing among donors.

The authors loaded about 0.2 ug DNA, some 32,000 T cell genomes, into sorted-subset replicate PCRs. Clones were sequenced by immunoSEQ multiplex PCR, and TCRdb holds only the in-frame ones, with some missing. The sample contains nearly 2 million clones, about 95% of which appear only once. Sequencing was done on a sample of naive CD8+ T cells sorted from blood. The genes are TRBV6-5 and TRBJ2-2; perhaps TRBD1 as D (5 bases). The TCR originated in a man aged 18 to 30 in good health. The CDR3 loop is CASSYSAGINTGELFF. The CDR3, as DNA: TGTGCCAGCAGTTACTCGGCAGGGATTAACACCGGGGAGCTGTTTTTT.